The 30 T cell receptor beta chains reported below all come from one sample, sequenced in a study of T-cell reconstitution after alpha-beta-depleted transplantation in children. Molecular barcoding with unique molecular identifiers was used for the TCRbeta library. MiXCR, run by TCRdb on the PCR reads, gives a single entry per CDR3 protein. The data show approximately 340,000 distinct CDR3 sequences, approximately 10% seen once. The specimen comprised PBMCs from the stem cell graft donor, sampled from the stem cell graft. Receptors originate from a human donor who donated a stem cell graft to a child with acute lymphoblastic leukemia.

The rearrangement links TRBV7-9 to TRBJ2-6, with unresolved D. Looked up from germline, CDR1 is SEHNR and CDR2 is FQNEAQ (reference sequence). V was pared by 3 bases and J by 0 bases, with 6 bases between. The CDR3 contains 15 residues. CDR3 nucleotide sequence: TGTGCCAGCAGCTTCGCCTACTCTGGGGCCAACGTCCTGACTTTC. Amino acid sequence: CASSFAYSGANVLTF.

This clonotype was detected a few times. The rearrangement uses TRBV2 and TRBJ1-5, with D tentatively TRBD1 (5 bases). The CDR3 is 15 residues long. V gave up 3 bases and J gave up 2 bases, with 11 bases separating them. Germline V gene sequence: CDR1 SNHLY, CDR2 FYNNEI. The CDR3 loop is CASSDRGIGNQPQHF. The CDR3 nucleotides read TGTGCCAGCAGTGACCGGGGGATTGGCAATCAGCCCCAGCATTTT. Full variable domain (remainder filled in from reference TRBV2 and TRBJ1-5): EPEVTQTPSHQVTQMGQEVILRCVPISNHLYFYWYRQILGQKVEFLVSFYNNEISEKSEIFDDQFSVERPDGSNFTLKIRSTKLEDSAMYFCASSDRGIGNQPQHFGDGTRLSIL.

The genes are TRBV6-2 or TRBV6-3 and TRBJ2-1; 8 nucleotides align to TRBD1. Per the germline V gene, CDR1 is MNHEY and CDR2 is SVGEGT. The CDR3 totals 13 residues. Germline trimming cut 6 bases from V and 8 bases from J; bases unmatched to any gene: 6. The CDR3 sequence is CASRSDRGYEQFF. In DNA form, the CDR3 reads TGTGCCAGCAGATCCGACAGGGGCTATGAGCAGTTCTTC.

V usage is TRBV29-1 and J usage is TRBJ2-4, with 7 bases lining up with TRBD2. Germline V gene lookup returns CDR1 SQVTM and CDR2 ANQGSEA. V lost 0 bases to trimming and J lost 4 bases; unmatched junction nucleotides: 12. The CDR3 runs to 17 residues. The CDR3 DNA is TGCAGCGTTGAAGATCGGATGGCGGGGGACCGGAAAAACATTCAGTACTTC. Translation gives CSVEDRMAGDRKNIQYF. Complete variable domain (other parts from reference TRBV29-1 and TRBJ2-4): SAVISQKPSRDICQRGTSLTIQCQVDSQVTMMFWYRQQPGQSLTLIATANQGSEATYESGFVIDKFPISRPNLTFSTLTVSNMSPEDSSIYLCSVEDRMAGDRKNIQYFGAGTRLSVL.

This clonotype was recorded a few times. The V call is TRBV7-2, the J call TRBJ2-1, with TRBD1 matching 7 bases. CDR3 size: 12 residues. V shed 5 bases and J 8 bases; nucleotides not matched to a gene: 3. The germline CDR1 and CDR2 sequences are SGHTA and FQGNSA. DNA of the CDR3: TGTGCCAGCAGCCGTACAGGGGATGAGCAGTTCTTC. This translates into CASSRTGDEQFF.

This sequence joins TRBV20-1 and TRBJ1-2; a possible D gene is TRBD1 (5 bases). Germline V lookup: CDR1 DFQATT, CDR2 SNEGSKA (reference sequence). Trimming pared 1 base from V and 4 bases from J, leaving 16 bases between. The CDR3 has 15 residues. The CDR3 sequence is CSARGGEQVTYGYTF. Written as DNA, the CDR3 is TGCAGTGCTAGAGGGGGGGAACAGGTGACCTATGGCTACACCTTC.

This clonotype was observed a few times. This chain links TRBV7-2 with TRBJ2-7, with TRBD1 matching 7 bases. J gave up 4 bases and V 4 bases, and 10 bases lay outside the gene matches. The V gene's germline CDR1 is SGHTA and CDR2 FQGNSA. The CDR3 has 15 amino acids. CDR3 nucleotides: TGTGCCAGCAGCTCCTTCCCGGGACAGAATTACGAGCAGTACTTC. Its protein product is CASSSFPGQNYEQYF.

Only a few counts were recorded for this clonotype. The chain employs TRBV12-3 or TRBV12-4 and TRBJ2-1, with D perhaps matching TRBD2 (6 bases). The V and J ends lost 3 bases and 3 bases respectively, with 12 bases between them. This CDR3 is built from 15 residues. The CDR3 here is CASSFAGGDYNEQFF. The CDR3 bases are TGTGCCAGCAGTTTCGCAGGCGGGGACTACAATGAGCAGTTCTTC.

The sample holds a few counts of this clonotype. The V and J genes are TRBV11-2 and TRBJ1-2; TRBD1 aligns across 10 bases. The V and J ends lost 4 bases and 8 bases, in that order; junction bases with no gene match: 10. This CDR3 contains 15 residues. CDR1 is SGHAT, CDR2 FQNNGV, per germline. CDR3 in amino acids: CASSWDRGLGVGYTF. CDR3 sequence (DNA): TGTGCCAGCAGCTGGGACAGGGGATTAGGCGTCGGCTACACCTTC.

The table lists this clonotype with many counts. The chain's CDR3 is CASSQPYEQYF. CDR3 bases: TGTGCCAGCAGTCAACCCTACGAGCAGTACTTC. The V call is TRBV6-2 or TRBV6-3, the J call TRBJ2-7; D is ambiguous. The CDR3 is 11 amino acids. Trimming removed 5 bases from V and 2 bases from J, with 4 bases in between. Germline V CDR1 and CDR2: MNHEY, SVGEGT.

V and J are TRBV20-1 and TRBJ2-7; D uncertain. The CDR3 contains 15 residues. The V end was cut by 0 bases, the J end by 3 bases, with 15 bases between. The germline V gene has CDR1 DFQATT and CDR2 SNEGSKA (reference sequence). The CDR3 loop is CSARDRARLSYEQYF. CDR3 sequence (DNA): TGCAGTGCTAGAGATCGAGCTCGATTAAGCTACGAGCAGTACTTC.

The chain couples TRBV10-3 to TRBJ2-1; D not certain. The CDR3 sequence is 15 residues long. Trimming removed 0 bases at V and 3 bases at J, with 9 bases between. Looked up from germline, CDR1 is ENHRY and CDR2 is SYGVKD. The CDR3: CAISESVGSYNEQFF. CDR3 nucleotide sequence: TGTGCCATCAGTGAGTCGGTAGGCAGCTACAATGAGCAGTTCTTC.

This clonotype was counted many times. The CDR3 region is CASRSATNEKLFF. DNA of the CDR3: TGTGCCAGCAGATCTGCAACTAATGAAAAACTGTTTTTT. The chain carries TRBV7-9 and TRBJ1-4; D is ambiguous. Trimming cost V 6 bases and J 0 bases, with 5 bases left between them. Germline V gene lookup returns CDR1 SEHNR and CDR2 FQNEAQ (reference sequence). The CDR3 has 13 residues.

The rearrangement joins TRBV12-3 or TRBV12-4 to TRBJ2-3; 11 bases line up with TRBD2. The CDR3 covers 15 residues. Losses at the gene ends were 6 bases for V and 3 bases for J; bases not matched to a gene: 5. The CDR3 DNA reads TGTGCCAGCAGGGATAGCGGGAGGGGTACAGATACGCAGTATTTT. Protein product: CASRDSGRGTDTQYF.

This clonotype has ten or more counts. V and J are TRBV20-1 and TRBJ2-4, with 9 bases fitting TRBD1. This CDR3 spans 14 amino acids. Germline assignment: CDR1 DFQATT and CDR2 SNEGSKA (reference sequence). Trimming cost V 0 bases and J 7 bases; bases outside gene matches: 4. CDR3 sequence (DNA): TGCAGTGCTAGAGATACAGGGGGCGCGAACATTCAGTACTTC. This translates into CSARDTGGANIQYF.

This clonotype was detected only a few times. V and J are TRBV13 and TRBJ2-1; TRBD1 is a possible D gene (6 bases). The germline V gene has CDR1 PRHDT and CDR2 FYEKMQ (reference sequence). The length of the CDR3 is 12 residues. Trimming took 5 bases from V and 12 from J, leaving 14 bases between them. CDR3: CASSPQGPRQFF. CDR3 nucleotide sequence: TGTGCCAGCAGCCCCCAGGGGCCTAGGCAGTTCTTC.

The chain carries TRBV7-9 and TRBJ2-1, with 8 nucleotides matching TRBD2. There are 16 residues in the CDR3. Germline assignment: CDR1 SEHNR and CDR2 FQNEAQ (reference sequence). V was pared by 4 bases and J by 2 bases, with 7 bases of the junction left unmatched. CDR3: CASSSRTSQTYNEQFF. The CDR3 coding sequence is TGTGCCAGCAGCTCTCGGACTAGCCAGACCTACAATGAGCAGTTCTTC.

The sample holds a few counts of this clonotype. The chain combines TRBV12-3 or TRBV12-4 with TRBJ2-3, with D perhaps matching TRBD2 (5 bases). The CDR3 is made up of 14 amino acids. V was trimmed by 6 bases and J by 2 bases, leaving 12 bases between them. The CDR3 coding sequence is TGTGCCAGCAGGCACAGCGGTCCCACAGATACGCAGTATTTT. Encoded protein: CASRHSGPTDTQYF.

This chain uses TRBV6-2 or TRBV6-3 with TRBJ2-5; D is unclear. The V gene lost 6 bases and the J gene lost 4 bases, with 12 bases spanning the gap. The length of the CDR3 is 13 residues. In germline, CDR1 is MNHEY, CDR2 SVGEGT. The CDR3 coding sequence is TGTGCCAGCAGAGACGCCAGTCCAGAGACCCAGTACTTC. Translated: CASRDASPETQYF.

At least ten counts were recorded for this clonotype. The CDR3 nucleotides are TGTGCCAGCAGCCTAGGACTAGCGGGAACCGGGGAGCTGTTTTTT. Protein: CASSLGLAGTGELFF. The chain couples TRBV5-6 to TRBJ2-2; 12 positions match TRBD2. Trimming at V came to 4 bases and at J to 5 bases, leaving 3 bases not matched to a gene. CDR1 SGHDT and CDR2 YYEEEE come from the germline V gene. The CDR3 covers 15 residues.

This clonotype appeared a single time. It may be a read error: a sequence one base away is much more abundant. CDR3 region: CASSLASSGRITEQFF. CDR3 coding DNA: TGCGCCAGCAGCTTGGCCTCTAGCGGGAGGATCACTGAGCAGTTCTTC. This chain links TRBV5-1 with TRBJ2-1; 11 nucleotides match TRBD2. CDR3 length: 16 residues. The germline CDR1 and CDR2 sequences are SGHRS and YFSETQ. V was clipped by 0 bases and J by 9 bases; unmatched bases: 8.

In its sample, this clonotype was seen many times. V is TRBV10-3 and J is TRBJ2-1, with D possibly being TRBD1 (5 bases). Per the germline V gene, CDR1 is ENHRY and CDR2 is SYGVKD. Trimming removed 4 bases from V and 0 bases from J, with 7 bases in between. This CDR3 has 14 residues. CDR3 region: CAISATDSYNEQFF. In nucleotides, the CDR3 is TGTGCCATCAGTGCGACAGACTCCTACAATGAGCAGTTCTTC.

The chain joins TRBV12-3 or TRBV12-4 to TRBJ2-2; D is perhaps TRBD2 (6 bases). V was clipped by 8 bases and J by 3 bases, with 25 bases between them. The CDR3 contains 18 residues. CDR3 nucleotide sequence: TGTGCCAGCTCCCCCTATTCGATACTCGGAGGGGACACCGGGGAGCTGTTTTTT. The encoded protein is CASSPYSILGGDTGELFF.

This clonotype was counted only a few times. Here the CDR3 reads CASMIGEIYNSPLHF. CDR3 sequence (DNA): TGTGCCAGCATGATCGGTGAAATCTATAATTCACCCCTCCACTTT. V usage is TRBV6-1 and J usage is TRBJ1-6; unclear D gene. This CDR3 has 15 residues. Germline CDR1 is MNHNS and CDR2 is SASEGT. Trimming cost V 7 bases and J 3 bases, with 13 bases left between them.

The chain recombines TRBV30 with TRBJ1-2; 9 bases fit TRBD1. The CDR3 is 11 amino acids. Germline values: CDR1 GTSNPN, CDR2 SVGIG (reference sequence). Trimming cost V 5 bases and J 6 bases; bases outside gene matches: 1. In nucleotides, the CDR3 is TGTGCCTGGGGGGACAGGGATGGCTACACCTTC. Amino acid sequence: CAWGDRDGYTF.

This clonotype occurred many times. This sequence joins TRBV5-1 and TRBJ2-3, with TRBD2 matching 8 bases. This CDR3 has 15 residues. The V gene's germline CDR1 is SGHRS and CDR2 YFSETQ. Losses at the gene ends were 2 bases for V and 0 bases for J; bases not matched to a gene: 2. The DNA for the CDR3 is TGCGCCAGCAGCTTAGCGGGAGCGAGCACAGATACGCAGTATTTT. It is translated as CASSLAGASTDTQYF. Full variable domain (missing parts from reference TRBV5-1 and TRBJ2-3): KAGVTQTPRYLIKTRGQQVTLSCSPISGHRSVSWYQQTPGQGLQFLFEYFSETQRNKGNFPGRFSGRQFSNSRSEMNVSTLELGDSALYLCASSLAGASTDTQYFGPGTRLTVL.

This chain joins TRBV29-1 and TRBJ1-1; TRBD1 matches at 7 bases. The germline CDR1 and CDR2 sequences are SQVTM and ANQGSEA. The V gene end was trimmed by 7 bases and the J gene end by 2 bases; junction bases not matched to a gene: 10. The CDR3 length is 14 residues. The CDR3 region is CSGRGGSFNTEAFF. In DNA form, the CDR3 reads TGCAGCGGCCGAGGGGGCAGCTTCAACACTGAAGCTTTCTTT.

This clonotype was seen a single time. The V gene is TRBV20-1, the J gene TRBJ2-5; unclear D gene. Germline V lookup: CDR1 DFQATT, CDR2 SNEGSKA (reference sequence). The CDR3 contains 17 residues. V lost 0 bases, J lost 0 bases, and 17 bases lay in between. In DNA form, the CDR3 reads TGCAGTGCTAGAGATATTTACAGCCGGACGTACCAAGAGACCCAGTACTTC. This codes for CSARDIYSRTYQETQYF.

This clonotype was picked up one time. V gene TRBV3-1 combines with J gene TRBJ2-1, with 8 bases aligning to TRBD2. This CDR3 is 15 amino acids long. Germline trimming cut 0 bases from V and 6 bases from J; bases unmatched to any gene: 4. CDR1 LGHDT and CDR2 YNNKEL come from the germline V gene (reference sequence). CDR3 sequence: CASSQEGLVSNEQFF. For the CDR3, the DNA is TGTGCCAGCAGCCAAGAGGGACTAGTATCCAATGAGCAGTTCTTC.

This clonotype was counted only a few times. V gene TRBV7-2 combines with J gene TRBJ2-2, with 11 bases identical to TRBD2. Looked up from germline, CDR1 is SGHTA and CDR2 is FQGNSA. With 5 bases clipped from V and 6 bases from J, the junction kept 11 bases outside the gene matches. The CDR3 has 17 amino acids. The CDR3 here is CASSPEGLAVGAGELFF. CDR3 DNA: TGTGCCAGCAGCCCCGAGGGACTAGCGGTGGGGGCCGGGGAGCTGTTTTTT.